The 21 T cell receptor beta chains below come from one sample, sequenced in a study of T-cell memory formation after mild COVID-19. TCRdb passed the 5' RACE reads through MiXCR, listing each CDR3 protein once. The sample shows hundreds of thousands of distinct CDR3 sequences, roughly an eighth of them seen only once. The sequencing input was PBMCs or a T cell subset sorted from them (not recorded which). Every receptor here comes from a man aged 18 to 35 who had mild COVID-19 (a few samples of this study predate the infection). Cell type and time point are not known.

V and J are TRBV4-1 and TRBJ2-7; 7 bases map to TRBD2. The CDR3 sequence is 16 residues long. Germline V gene lookup returns CDR1 MGHRA and CDR2 YSYEKL. The ends lost 4 bases at V and 4 bases at J; junction bases unmatched: 13. The DNA for the CDR3 is TGCGCCAGCAGCCCGGGTATCGGCCTAGCGGAATACGAGCAGTACTTC. It translates to CASSPGIGLAEYEQYF.

V is TRBV4-1 and J is TRBJ2-4; D not certain. Germline V gives CDR1 MGHRA, CDR2 YSYEKL. CDR3 length equals 13 residues. V gave up 0 bases and J gave up 7 bases, with 7 bases separating them. In DNA, the CDR3 is TGCGCCAGCAGCCAAGATAGGTGGAACATTCAGTACTTC. Residues: CASSQDRWNIQYF.

The table lists this clonotype with a few counts. The chain has TRBV3-1 and TRBJ2-2; unclear D gene. The length of the CDR3 is 12 residues. Trimming removed 4 bases at V and 7 bases at J, with 7 bases between. The germline V gene has CDR1 LGHDT and CDR2 YNNKEL (reference sequence). In DNA form, the CDR3 reads TGTGCCAGCAGCCGCCTAGACGGGGAGCTGTTTTTT. Protein: CASSRLDGELFF.

The rearrangement links TRBV7-2 to TRBJ2-5, with D hard to call. This CDR3 is built from 13 residues. Trimming took off 5 bases at V and 5 bases at J, with 12 bases between the two ends. Germline V gene sequence: CDR1 SGHTA, CDR2 FQGNSA. This chain's CDR3 is CASSPVGYETQYF. The CDR3 DNA follows: TGTGCCAGCAGCCCGGTAGGGTACGAGACCCAGTACTTC.

CDR3 bases: TGCAGTGCTATCGGGACCCCGGAGGCCCAGTACTTC. Residues: CSAIGTPEAQYF. The chain uses TRBV20-1 and TRBJ2-5; D is possibly TRBD1 or TRBD2 (5 bases each). CDR1 DFQATT and CDR2 SNEGSKA come from the germline V gene (reference sequence). The CDR3 contains 12 residues. V was cut by 4 bases and J by 9 bases, with 15 bases left in between.

At least ten counts were recorded for this clonotype. This chain joins TRBV29-1 and TRBJ2-7; D remains unclear. This CDR3 comprises 14 residues. V was trimmed by 4 bases and J by 5 bases, leaving 18 bases between them. Germline loops: CDR1 SQVTM, CDR2 ANQGSEA. In DNA form, the CDR3 reads TGCAGCGTTGTTACCGGTTTCAGCCTCCACGAGCAGTACTTC. It encodes CSVVTGFSLHEQYF.

This clonotype was seen at least ten times. This sequence joins TRBV7-2 and TRBJ1-1; D gene ambiguous. The CDR3 covers 14 residues. Germline V gene lookup returns CDR1 SGHTA and CDR2 FQGNSA. Trimming shortened V by 1 base and J by 4 bases, and 10 bases separated the two germline ends. CDR3 protein: CASSLGAHGTEAFF. The CDR3 DNA follows: TGTGCCAGCAGCTTAGGGGCGCATGGCACTGAAGCTTTCTTT.

This clonotype has only a few counts. V gene TRBV2 combines with J gene TRBJ1-2, with D hard to call. The CDR3 is made up of 13 amino acids. The V gene's germline CDR1 is SNHLY and CDR2 FYNNEI. The V and J ends lost 1 base and 8 bases respectively, with 11 bases between them. This CDR3 is CASSEEGGFGYTF. DNA of the CDR3: TGTGCCAGCAGTGAAGAAGGAGGCTTCGGCTACACCTTC.

CDR3 nucleotide sequence: TGTGCCACCGGTCGCGGACAGGGTGTCGTCGTC. Translated, it gives CATGRGQGVVV. V is TRBV7-9 and J is TRBJ2-7; TRBD1 agrees at 8 bases. There are 11 residues in the CDR3. Germline assignment: CDR1 SEHNR and CDR2 FQNEAQ (reference sequence).

The chain recombines TRBV12-5 with TRBJ2-7; TRBD1 matches at 8 bases. Germline trimming cut 4 bases from V and 4 bases from J; bases unmatched to any gene: 6. CDR1 is LGHNT, CDR2 FRNRAP, per germline. This CDR3 has 14 residues. The CDR3, as DNA: TGTGCTAGTGGTTCGGGGGACAGGATATACGAGCAGTACTTC. Translation gives CASGSGDRIYEQYF.

This clonotype showed up many times. The chain employs TRBV12-3 or TRBV12-4 and TRBJ2-7, with 7 nucleotides matching TRBD2. The ends lost 8 bases at V and 7 bases at J; junction bases unmatched: 5. This CDR3 has 11 residues. In nucleotides, the CDR3 is TGTGCCAGCGGACCCGGGAGGGAGCAGTACTTC. It specifies CASGPGREQYF.

This chain connects TRBV27 to TRBJ2-5; 12 nucleotides match TRBD2. Per the germline V gene, CDR1 is MNHEY and CDR2 is SMNVEV (reference sequence). This CDR3 is built from 18 residues. Unmatched junction bases numbered 10, after V lost 5 bases and J lost 0 bases. The CDR3 here is CASSMARTSGANQETQYF. The CDR3 nucleotides are TGTGCCAGCAGTATGGCCCGGACTAGCGGGGCGAACCAAGAGACCCAGTACTTC.

This sequence joins TRBV11-2 and TRBJ2-5; 11 bases agree with TRBD2. This CDR3 has 14 amino acids. Trimming took 5 bases from V and 6 from J; bases not matched to a gene: 5. Looked up from germline, CDR1 is SGHAT and CDR2 is FQNNGV. DNA for the CDR3: TGTGCCAGCAGCCAAGGGACTAGCGGCCAGACCCAGTACTTC. Amino acid sequence: CASSQGTSGQTQYF.

Only a few counts were recorded for this clonotype. V usage is TRBV4-2 and J usage is TRBJ2-5; D tentatively reads TRBD1 or TRBD2 (5 bases each). The germline gives CDR1 LGHNA, CDR2 YNFKEQ. This CDR3 comprises 14 residues. Trimming removed 3 bases at V and 7 bases at J, with 15 bases between. Here the CDR3 DNA reads TGTGCCAGCAGCCATCAGGGAGATGAGGTGACCCAGTACTTC. Translating gives CASSHQGDEVTQYF.

The rearrangement links TRBV29-1 to TRBJ2-5; TRBD1 might be the D (5 bases). CDR3 size: 10 residues. Trimming pared 5 bases from V and 9 bases from J, leaving 10 bases between. The germline gives CDR1 SQVTM, CDR2 ANQGSEA. DNA of the CDR3: TGCAGCGTTCGTAAGGGGCCCCAGTACTTC. Amino acid sequence: CSVRKGPQYF. The whole variable domain, filled in from reference TRBV29-1 and TRBJ2-5, reads SAVISQKPSRDICQRGTSLTIQCQVDSQVTMMFWYRQQPGQSLTLIATANQGSEATYESGFVIDKFPISRPNLTFSTLTVSNMSPEDSSIYLCSVRKGPQYFGPGTRLLVL.

Only a few counts were recorded for this clonotype. CDR3 DNA sequence: TGTGCCAGCAGTTACACTCTAGCATCAGATACGCAGTATTTT. Translating it yields CASSYTLASDTQYF. The rearrangement joins TRBV6-5 to TRBJ2-3; tentatively, D is TRBD2 (5 bases). CDR3 size: 14 residues. Trimming took 2 bases from V and 4 from J, leaving 10 bases between them. CDR1 and CDR2 from the germline V gene are MNHEY and SVGAGI.

This clonotype has only a few counts. The chain employs TRBV12-3 or TRBV12-4 and TRBJ2-7; TRBD2 is a possible D gene (6 bases). Deletions cut 5 bases from V and 4 bases from J, with 18 bases between. The CDR3 covers 15 residues. As DNA, the CDR3 is TGTGCCAGCAGTCCCAGTGGTACGGGAGTGTACGAGCAGTACTTC. Translating it yields CASSPSGTGVYEQYF.

This clonotype was observed many times. The chain has TRBV5-1 and TRBJ1-1; a weak D match, TRBD1 (5 bases). The germline gives CDR1 SGHRS, CDR2 YFSETQ. V was trimmed by 1 base and J by 4 bases, leaving 8 bases between them. The CDR3 extends over 13 amino acids. CDR3 sequence reads: CASSLKGTTEAFF. The CDR3 nucleotides are TGCGCCAGCAGCTTGAAAGGGACCACTGAAGCTTTCTTT.

The sample holds a few counts of this clonotype. This chain joins TRBV9 and TRBJ2-7, with a weak D call TRBD2 (7 bases). The V end lost 3 bases, the J end lost 3 bases, and 13 bases lay between the germline ends. Germline V gives CDR1 SGDLS, CDR2 YYNGEE. The CDR3 contains 14 residues. CDR3 DNA sequence: TGTGCCAGCAGCGAGGGGGGAGGGTTCTACGAGCAGTACTTC. Translating it yields CASSEGGGFYEQYF.

This clonotype was found a few times. The rearrangement uses TRBV5-1 and TRBJ2-1; maybe TRBD1 (6 bases). Germline CDR1 SGHRS, CDR2 YFSETQ. V gave up 4 bases and J gave up 9 bases, with 23 bases separating them. The CDR3 sequence is 16 residues long. CDR3 bases: TGCGCCAGCAGCCTGGACGGGACACCCCAGGTGGGTGAGCAGTTCTTC. The encoded protein is CASSLDGTPQVGEQFF.

The CDR3 here is CSARGAASYEQYV. CDR3 coding DNA: TGCAGTGCTAGAGGGGCAGCCTCCTACGAGCAGTACGTC. The genes are TRBV20-1 and TRBJ2-7; the D is unclear. CDR1 and CDR2 (germline): DFQATT, SNEGSKA (reference sequence). Trimming cost V 1 base and J 0 bases, with 7 bases left between them. This CDR3 is built from 13 residues.